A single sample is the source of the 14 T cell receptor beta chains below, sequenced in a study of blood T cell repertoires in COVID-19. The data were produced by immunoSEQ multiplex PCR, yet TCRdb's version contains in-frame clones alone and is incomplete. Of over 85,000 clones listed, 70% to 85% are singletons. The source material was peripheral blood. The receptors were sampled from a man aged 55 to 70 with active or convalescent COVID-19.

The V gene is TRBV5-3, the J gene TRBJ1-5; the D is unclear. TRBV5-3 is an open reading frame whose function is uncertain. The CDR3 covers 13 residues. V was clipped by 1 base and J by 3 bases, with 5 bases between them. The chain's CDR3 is CARSLLSNQPQHF. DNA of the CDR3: TGTGCCAGAAGCTTGCTATCCAATCAGCCCCAGCATTTT.

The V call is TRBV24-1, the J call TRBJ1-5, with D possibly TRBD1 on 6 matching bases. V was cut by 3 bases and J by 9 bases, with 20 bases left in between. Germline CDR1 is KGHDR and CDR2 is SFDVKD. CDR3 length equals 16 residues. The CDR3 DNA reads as TGTGCCACCAGTGATACCCGCTCCGGGACAAACTTGCCCCAGCATTTT. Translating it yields CATSDTRSGTNLPQHF.

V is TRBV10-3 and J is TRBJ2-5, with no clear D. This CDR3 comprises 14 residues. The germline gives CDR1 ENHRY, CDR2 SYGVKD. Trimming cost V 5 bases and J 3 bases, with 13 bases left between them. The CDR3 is CAISRNEVEETQYF. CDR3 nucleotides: TGTGCCATCAGTCGGAATGAGGTAGAAGAGACCCAGTACTTC.

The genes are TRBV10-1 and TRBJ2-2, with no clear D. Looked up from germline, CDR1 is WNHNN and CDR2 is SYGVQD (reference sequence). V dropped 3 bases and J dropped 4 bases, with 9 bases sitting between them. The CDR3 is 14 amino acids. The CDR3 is CASSEPGGTGELFF. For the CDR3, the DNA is TGCGCCAGCAGTGAACCCGGCGGCACCGGGGAGCTGTTTTTT.

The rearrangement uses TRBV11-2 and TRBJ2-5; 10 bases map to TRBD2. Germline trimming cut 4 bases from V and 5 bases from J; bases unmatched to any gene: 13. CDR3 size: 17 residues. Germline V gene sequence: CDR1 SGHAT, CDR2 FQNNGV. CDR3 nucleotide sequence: TGTGCCAGCAGCTCAGGGGATAGCGGGAGGTTGATGGAGACCCAGTACTTC. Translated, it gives CASSSGDSGRLMETQYF.

The CDR3 bases are TGTGCCAGCAGCCCGAGGAGGGGAGGGTTCACTGAAGCTTTCTTT. It specifies CASSPRRGGFTEAFF. V gene TRBV6-5 combines with J gene TRBJ1-1; D possibly corresponds to TRBD1 (5 bases). V gave up 6 bases and J gave up 4 bases, with 18 bases separating them. Germline lookup yields CDR1 MNHEY and CDR2 SVGAGI. The CDR3 loop spans 15 amino acids.

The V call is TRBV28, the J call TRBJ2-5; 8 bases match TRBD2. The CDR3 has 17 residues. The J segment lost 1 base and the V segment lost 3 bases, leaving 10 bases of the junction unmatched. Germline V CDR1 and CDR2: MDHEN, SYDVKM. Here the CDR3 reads CASSLAGVAGLQETQYF. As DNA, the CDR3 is TGTGCCAGCAGTTTGGCCGGGGTAGCGGGACTCCAAGAGACCCAGTACTTC. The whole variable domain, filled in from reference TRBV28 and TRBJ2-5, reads DVKVTQSSRYLVKRTGEKVFLECVQDMDHENMFWYRQDPGLGLRLIYFSYDVKMKEKGDIPEGYSVSREKKERFSLILESASTNQTSMYLCASSLAGVAGLQETQYFGPGTRLLVL.

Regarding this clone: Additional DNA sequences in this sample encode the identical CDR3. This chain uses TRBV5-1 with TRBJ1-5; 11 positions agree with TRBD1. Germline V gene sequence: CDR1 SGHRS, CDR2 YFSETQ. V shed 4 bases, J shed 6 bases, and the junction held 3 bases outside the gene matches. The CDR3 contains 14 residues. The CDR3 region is CASSKGQGGQPQHF. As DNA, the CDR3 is TGCGCCAGCAGCAAGGGACAGGGGGGTCAGCCCCAGCATTTT.

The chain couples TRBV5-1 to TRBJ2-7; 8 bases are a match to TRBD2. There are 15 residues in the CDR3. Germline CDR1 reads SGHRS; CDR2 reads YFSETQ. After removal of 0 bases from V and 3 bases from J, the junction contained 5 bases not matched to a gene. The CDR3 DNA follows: TGCGCCAGCAGCTTGGATACGGGAGGGCTCTACGAGCAGTACTTC. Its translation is CASSLDTGGLYEQYF.

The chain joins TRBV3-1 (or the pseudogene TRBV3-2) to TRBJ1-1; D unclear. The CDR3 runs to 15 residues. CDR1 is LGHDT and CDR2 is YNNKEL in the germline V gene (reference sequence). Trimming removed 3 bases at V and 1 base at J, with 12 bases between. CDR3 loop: CASSHSHRENTEAFF. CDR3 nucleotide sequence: TGTGCCAGCAGCCACTCCCACCGGGAGAACACTGAAGCTTTCTTT.

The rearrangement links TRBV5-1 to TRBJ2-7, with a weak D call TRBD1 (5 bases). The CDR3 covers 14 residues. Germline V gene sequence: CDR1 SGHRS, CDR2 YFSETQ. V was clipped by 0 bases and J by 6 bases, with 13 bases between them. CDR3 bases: TGCGCCAGCAGCTTGGCCGGGCAGGGTGGCGAGCAGTACTTC. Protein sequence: CASSLAGQGGEQYF.

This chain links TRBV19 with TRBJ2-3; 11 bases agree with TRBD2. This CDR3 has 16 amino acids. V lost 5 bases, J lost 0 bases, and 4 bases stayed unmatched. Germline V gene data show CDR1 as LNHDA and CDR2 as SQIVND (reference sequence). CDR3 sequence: CASSEWTSGSTDTQYF. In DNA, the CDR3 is TGTGCCAGTAGTGAATGGACTAGCGGGAGCACAGATACGCAGTATTTT. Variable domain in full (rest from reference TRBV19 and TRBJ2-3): DGGITQSPKYLFRKEGQNVTLSCEQNLNHDAMYWYRQDPGQGLRLIYYSQIVNDFQKGDIAEGYSVSREKKESFPLTVTSAQKNPTAFYLCASSEWTSGSTDTQYFGPGTRLTVL.

The CDR3 loop reads CASSPSRTVNEQFF. The CDR3 coding sequence is TGTGCCAGCAGCCCTTCACGGACAGTTAATGAGCAGTTCTTC. The chain recombines TRBV16 with TRBJ2-1, with TRBD1 as a possible D gene (6 bases). Trimming removed 4 bases at V and 7 bases at J, with 14 bases between. Germline lookup yields CDR1 KGHSY and CDR2 FQNENV. The CDR3 loop spans 14 amino acids.

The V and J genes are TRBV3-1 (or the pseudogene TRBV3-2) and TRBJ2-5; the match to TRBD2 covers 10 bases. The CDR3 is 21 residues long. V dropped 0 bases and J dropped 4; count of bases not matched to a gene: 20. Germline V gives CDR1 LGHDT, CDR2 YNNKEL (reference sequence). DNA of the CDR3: TGTGCCAGCAGCCAAGATCAGCGAGTAGCGGGAGGACCTTCGACACGAGAGACCCAGTACTTC. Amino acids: CASSQDQRVAGGPSTRETQYF.